The clone carrying this T cell receptor beta chain was observed many times. Its antigen is currently unknown. Relative to the germline gene, one junction end is altered; a read error may explain this. The CDR3 runs 14 residues. Germline lookup yields CDR1 SSHAT and CDR2 FNYEAQ (reference sequence). Clinical symptoms, serum thyroxine and TRAb, thyroid ultrasound and orbital computed tomography together formed the diagnostic basis. The data belong to a study of T cells in Graves' hyperthyroidism and ophthalmopathy. Study outcomes and limitations: Patients with ophthalmopathy were separated from those with stable hyperthyroidism by a 13 V-J model.

Amplification of TCR beta CDR3 regions was performed using RNA transcripts as template. The HTBI set primed first-round TCR CDR3 RT-PCR. TCRdb redid the calling of the multiplex PCR reads with MiXCR, one entry per CDR3 protein. The sample has roughly 400,000 distinct CDR3 sequences, over 13% seen once. The TCR sequence derives from a man aged 45-65 years with Graves' ophthalmopathy. Material for sequencing was blood. This chain uses TRBV7-7 with TRBJ2-1, with D possibly being TRBD2 (6 bases). The CDR3, as DNA: TGTGCTAGCAGCTTAGGCGGGGCGGACAATGAGCAGTTCTTC. Its protein is CASSLGGADNEQFF.